These 13 T cell receptor beta chains were all obtained from the same sample, sequenced in a study of cytomegalovirus exposure and HLA in healthy donors. TCRdb's copy holds only in-frame clones and misses some; the assay was immunoSEQ multiplex PCR. The table includes about 280,000 clones, 70% to 90% detected once. Input material: PBMCs. The receptor source for this set is a young woman in good health and CMV-seronegative.

This clone appeared once. The chain recombines TRBV29-1 with TRBJ1-2, with D possibly being TRBD1 (6 bases). The ends were cut back, 4 bases at V and 4 bases at J, with 19 bases in the middle. CDR3 length: 15 residues. Germline CDR1 is SQVTM and CDR2 is ANQGSEA. This CDR3 is CSVVGGQGSVYGYTF. The CDR3 DNA reads as TGCAGCGTTGTGGGAGGGCAGGGGAGCGTCTATGGCTACACCTTC.

The chain uses TRBV29-1 and TRBJ2-3; 9 nucleotides match TRBD1. J gave up 0 bases and V 4 bases, and 5 bases lay outside the gene matches. The CDR3 loop spans 15 amino acids. Germline values: CDR1 SQVTM, CDR2 ANQGSEA. CDR3 DNA: TGCAGCGTTGTGGGGGACAGGGTAAGCACAGATACGCAGTATTTT. Protein sequence: CSVVGDRVSTDTQYF.

V and J are TRBV11-3 and TRBJ2-4, with 13 bases identical to TRBD2. V lost 2 bases and J lost 5; bases outside the gene matches: 3. This CDR3 comprises 16 residues. Germline CDR1 reads SGHNT; CDR2 reads YENEEA. The CDR3 region is CASSLTSGRAQNIQYF. Written as DNA, the CDR3 is TGTGCCAGCAGCTTAACTAGCGGGAGGGCTCAAAACATTCAGTACTTC. The whole variable domain, remainder taken from reference TRBV11-3 and TRBJ2-4, is EAGVVQSPRYKIIEKKQPVAFWCNPISGHNTLYWYLQNLGQGPELLIRYENEEAVDDSQLPKDRFSAERLKGVDSTLKIQPAELGDSAVYLCASSLTSGRAQNIQYFGAGTRLSVL.

This chain connects TRBV30 to TRBJ1-5; 8 bases agree with TRBD1. The trim removed 3 bases at V and 1 base at J, leaving 5 bases unmatched. CDR1 is GTSNPN and CDR2 is SVGIG in the germline V gene (reference sequence). This CDR3 is 15 amino acids long. For the CDR3, the DNA is TGTGCCTGGAGGGCCACAGGGGGGAGCAATCAGCCCCAGCATTTT. The encoded protein is CAWRATGGSNQPQHF.

The rearrangement links TRBV27 to TRBJ1-5, with a tentative D call TRBD1 (5 bases). The germline gives CDR1 MNHEY, CDR2 SMNVEV (reference sequence). The CDR3 totals 14 residues. Trimming cost V 3 bases and J 5 bases, with 11 bases left between them. This CDR3 reads CASSFRLGDQPQHF. In nucleotides, the CDR3 is TGTGCCAGCAGTTTTAGGTTAGGGGATCAGCCCCAGCATTTT.

The chain links TRBV7-2 to TRBJ1-2; D may be TRBD1 (5 bases). Trimming cost V 3 bases and J 4 bases, with 21 bases left between them. This CDR3 has 17 residues. Germline CDR1 is SGHTA and CDR2 is FQGNSA. The CDR3 DNA is TGTGCCAGCAGCTTCCAATCGACAGCTGGGTTCCCCTATGGCTACACCTTC. Its translation: CASSFQSTAGFPYGYTF.

The chain uses TRBV28 and TRBJ2-1, with D perhaps matching TRBD1 (6 bases). The length of the CDR3 is 14 residues. Trimming shortened V by 4 bases and J by 6 bases, and 13 bases separated the two germline ends. The V gene's germline CDR1 is MDHEN and CDR2 SYDVKM. CDR3 region: CASSSPGHVNEQFF. The CDR3 nucleotides read TGTGCCAGCAGTTCCCCGGGACACGTCAATGAGCAGTTCTTC.

The chain employs TRBV29-1 and TRBJ2-1; 9 positions agree with TRBD1. The length of the CDR3 is 14 residues. V was clipped by 3 bases and J by 7 bases; unmatched bases: 7. Per the germline V gene, CDR1 is SQVTM and CDR2 is ANQGSEA. CDR3 bases: TGCAGCGTTGAGGTGGGACAGGGTTTGAATGAGCAGTTCTTC. This sequence encodes CSVEVGQGLNEQFF.

The chain couples TRBV6-4 to TRBJ2-3; 10 nucleotides match TRBD1. CDR3 size: 16 residues. Germline trimming cut 10 bases from V and 5 bases from J; bases unmatched to any gene: 15. Germline V gene lookup returns CDR1 MRHNA and CDR2 SNTAGT. Written as DNA, the CDR3 is TGTGCCATGAAGAGTCGGTCGACAGGGGGCTTAGATACGCAGTATTTT. As protein: CAMKSRSTGGLDTQYF.

CDR3 protein: CASSVRWANEQFF. CDR3 nucleotides: TGTGCCAGCAGCGTAAGGTGGGCAAATGAGCAGTTCTTC. The chain has TRBV9 and TRBJ2-1, with no clear D. The CDR3 totals 13 residues. Trimming took off 1 base at V and 7 bases at J, with 9 bases between the two ends. Germline V gene data show CDR1 as SGDLS and CDR2 as YYNGEE.

V and J are TRBV9 and TRBJ2-2; TRBD2 aligns across 13 bases. Trimming took 4 bases from V and 1 from J; bases not matched to a gene: 4. Per germline, CDR1 SGDLS and CDR2 YYNGEE. The CDR3 loop spans 17 amino acids. The CDR3 protein is CASSPRTSGRNTGELFF. The CDR3 DNA is TGTGCCAGCAGCCCTCGGACTAGCGGGAGGAACACCGGGGAGCTGTTTTTT.

The chain carries TRBV7-6 and TRBJ1-1; D is uncertain. Germline V gene sequence: CDR1 SGHVS, CDR2 FNYEAQ. V was clipped by 4 bases and J by 7 bases, with 10 bases between them. CDR3 size: 12 residues. DNA for the CDR3: TGTGCCAGCAGCTCAGCGGGAGATGAAGCTTTCTTT. Residues: CASSSAGDEAFF.

This rearrangement joins TRBV6-5 to TRBJ1-2; 8 nucleotides align to TRBD1. Germline CDR1 and CDR2: MNHEY and SVGAGI. The ends lost 2 bases at V and 4 bases at J; junction bases unmatched: 6. The CDR3 runs to 15 residues. As DNA, the CDR3 is TGTGCCAGCAGTTACGGTCAGGGGGCTATCTATGGCTACACCTTC. This encodes CASSYGQGAIYGYTF.